This TCR beta chain is from a study of blood T cell repertoires in COVID-19. Study overall: Some COVID-19 samples were acute and others convalescent; all came from the United States, Italy and Spain.

Participants were placed into cohorts based on the clinical history they reported. Assay used: immunoSEQ multiplex PCR; TCRdb lists only in-frame clones, some missing. Found here are some 410,000 clones, more than 75% of them singletons; the top ten hold around 0.95%. The sequence came from a woman aged 25 to 45 with acute COVID-19. Specimen: PBMCs or T cells enriched from blood (not recorded which).

CDR3 sequence: CASSLRTGESTDTQYF. For the CDR3, the DNA is TGTGCCAGCAGCCTCCGGACAGGGGAAAGCACAGATACGCAGTATTTT. The chain recombines TRBV7-9 with TRBJ2-3, with 9 bases aligning to TRBD1. CDR1 and CDR2 from the germline V gene are SEHNR and FQNEAQ (reference sequence). This CDR3 has 16 residues. The junction had 6 bases not matched to a gene; V was cut back by 5 bases and J by 0 bases.